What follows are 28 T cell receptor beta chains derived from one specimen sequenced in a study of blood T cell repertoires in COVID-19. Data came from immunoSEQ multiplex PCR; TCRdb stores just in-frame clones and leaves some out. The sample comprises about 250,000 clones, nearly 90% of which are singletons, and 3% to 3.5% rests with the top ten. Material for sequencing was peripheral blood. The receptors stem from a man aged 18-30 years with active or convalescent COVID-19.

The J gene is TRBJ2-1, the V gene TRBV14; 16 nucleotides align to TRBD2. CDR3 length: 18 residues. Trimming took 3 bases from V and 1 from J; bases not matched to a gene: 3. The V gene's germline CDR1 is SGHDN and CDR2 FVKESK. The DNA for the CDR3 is TGTGCCAGCAGCCACGCGGGACTAGCGGGAGGGTCCTACAATGAGCAGTTCTTC. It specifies CASSHAGLAGGSYNEQFF.

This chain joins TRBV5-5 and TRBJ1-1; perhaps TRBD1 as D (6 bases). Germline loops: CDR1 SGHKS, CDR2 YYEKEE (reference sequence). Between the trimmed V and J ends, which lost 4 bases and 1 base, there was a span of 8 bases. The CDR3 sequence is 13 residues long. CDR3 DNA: TGTGCCAGCAGCCAAGGGGGGAACACTGAAGCTTTCTTT. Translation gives CASSQGGNTEAFF.

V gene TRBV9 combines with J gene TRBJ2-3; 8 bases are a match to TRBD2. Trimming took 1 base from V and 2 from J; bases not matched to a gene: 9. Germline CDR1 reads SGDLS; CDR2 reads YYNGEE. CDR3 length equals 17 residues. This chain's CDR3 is CASSVWTSGGLTDTQYF. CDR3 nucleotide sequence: TGTGCCAGCAGCGTATGGACCAGCGGGGGCCTCACAGATACGCAGTATTTT. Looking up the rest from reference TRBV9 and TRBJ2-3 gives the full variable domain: DSGVTQTPKHLITATGQRVTLRCSPRSGDLSVYWYQQSLDQGLQFLIQYYNGEERAKGNILERFSAQQFPDLHSELNLSSLELGDSALYFCASSVWTSGGLTDTQYFGPGTRLTVL.

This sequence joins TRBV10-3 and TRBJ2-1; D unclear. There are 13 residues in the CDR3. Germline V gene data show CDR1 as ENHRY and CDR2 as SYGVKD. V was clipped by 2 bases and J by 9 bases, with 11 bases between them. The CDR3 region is CAISERQFGEQFF. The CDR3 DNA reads TGTGCCATCAGTGAGAGACAATTCGGTGAGCAGTTCTTC.

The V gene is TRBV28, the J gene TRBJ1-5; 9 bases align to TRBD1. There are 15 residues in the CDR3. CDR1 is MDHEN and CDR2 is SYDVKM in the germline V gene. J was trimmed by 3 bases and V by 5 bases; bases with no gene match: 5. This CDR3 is CASSRGQGNNQPQHF. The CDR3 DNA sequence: TGTGCCAGCAGTCGAGGACAGGGGAACAATCAGCCCCAGCATTTT.

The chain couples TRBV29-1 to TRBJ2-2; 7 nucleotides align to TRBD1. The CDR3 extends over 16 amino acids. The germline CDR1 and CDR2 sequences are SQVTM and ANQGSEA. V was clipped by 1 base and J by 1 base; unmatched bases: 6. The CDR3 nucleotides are TGCAGCGTTGAAGCGGTAGGGGGCCGGAACACCGGGGAGCTGTTTTTT. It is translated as CSVEAVGGRNTGELFF.

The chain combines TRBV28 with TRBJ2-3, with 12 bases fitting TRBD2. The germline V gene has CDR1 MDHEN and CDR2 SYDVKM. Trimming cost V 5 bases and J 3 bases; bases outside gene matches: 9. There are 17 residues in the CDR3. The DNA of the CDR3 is TGTGCCAGCAGTCCGGCCGGGGGGACTAGCGGGACAGATACGCAGTATTTT. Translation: CASSPAGGTSGTDTQYF. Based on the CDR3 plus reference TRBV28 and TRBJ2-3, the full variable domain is DVKVTQSSRYLVKRTGEKVFLECVQDMDHENMFWYRQDPGLGLRLIYFSYDVKMKEKGDIPEGYSVSREKKERFSLILESASTNQTSMYLCASSPAGGTSGTDTQYFGPGTRLTVL.

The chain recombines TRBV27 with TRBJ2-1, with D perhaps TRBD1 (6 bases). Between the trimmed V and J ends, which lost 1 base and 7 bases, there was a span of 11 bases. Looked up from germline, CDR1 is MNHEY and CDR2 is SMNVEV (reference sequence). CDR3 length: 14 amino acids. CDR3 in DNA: TGTGCCAGCAGTTTATATCAGGGGTCAAATGAGCAGTTCTTC. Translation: CASSLYQGSNEQFF.

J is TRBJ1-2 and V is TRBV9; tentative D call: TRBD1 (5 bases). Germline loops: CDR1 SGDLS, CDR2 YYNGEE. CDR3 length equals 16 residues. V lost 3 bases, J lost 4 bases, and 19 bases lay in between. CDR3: CASSDLDRSSSYGYTF. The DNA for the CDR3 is TGTGCCAGCAGCGACCTTGACAGATCAAGCAGCTATGGCTACACCTTC.

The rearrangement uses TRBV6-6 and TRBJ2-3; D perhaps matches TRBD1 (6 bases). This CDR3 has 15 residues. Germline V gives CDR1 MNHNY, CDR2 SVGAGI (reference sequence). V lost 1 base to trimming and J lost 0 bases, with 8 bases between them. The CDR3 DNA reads TGTGCCAGCAGTTACTACAGGGCGAGCACAGATACGCAGTATTTT. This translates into CASSYYRASTDTQYF.

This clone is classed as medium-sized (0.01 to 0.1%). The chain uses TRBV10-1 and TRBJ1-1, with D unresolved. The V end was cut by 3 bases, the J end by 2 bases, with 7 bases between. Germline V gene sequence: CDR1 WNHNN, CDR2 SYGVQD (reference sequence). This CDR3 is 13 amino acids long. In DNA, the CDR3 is TGCGCCAGCAGTGACAGGACTAACACTGAAGCTTTCTTT. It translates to CASSDRTNTEAFF.

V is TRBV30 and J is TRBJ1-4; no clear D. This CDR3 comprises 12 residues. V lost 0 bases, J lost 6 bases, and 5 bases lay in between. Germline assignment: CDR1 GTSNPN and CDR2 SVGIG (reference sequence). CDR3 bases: TGTGCCTGGAGTGTATCGGATGAAAAACTGTTTTTT. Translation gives CAWSVSDEKLFF.

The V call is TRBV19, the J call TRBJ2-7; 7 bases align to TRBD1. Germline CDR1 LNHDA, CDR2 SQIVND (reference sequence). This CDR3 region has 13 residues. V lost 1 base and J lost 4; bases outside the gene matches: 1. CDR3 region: CASSIGQGYEQYF. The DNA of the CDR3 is TGTGCCAGTAGTATAGGACAGGGTTACGAGCAGTACTTC.

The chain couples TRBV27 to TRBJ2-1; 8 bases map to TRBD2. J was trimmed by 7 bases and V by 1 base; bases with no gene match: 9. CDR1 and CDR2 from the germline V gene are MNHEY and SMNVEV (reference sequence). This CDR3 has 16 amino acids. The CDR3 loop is CASSLLGAGARNEQFF. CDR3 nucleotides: TGTGCCAGCAGTTTATTAGGAGCGGGAGCTAGGAATGAGCAGTTCTTC.

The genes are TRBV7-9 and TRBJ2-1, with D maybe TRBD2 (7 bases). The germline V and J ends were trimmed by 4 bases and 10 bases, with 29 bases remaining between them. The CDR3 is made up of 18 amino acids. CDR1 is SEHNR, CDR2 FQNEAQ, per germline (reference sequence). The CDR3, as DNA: TGTGCCAGCAGCTATGGACAGCCCGCCGGGACTACGAAAGACGAGCAGTTCTTC. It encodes CASSYGQPAGTTKDEQFF.

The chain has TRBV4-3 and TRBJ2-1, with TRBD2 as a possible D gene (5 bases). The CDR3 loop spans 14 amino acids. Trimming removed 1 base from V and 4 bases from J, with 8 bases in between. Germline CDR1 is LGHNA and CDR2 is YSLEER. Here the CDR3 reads CASSQGPGYNEQFF. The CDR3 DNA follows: TGCGCCAGCAGCCAAGGCCCGGGGTACAATGAGCAGTTCTTC.

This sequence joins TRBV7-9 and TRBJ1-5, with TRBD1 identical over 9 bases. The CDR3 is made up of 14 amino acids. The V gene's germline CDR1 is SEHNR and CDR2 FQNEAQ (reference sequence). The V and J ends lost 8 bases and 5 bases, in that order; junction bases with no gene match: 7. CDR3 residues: CASQKTGGDQPQHF. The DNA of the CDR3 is TGTGCCAGCCAAAAAACAGGGGGCGATCAGCCCCAGCATTTT.

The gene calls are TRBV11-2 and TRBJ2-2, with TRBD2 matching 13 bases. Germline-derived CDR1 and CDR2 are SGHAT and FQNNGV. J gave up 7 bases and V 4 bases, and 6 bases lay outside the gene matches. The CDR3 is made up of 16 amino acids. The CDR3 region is CASSSLAGGRFGELFF. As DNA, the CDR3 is TGTGCCAGCAGCTCACTAGCGGGAGGGAGGTTCGGGGAGCTGTTTTTT.

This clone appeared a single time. In DNA, the CDR3 is TGTGCCAGCAGCGGGACAGGAGTATTCGATACGCAGTATTTT. The encoded protein is CASSGTGVFDTQYF. The gene calls are TRBV9 and TRBJ2-3; 7 bases agree with TRBD1. V lost 3 bases and J lost 6; bases outside the gene matches: 7. CDR3 length: 14 amino acids. Germline CDR1 is SGDLS and CDR2 is YYNGEE.

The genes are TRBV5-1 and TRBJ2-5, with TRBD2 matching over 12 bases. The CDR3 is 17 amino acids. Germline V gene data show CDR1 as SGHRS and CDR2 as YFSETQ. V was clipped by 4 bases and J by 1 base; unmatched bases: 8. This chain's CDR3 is CASSRDGLAGSQETQYF. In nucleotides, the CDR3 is TGCGCCAGCAGCAGAGATGGACTAGCGGGGTCCCAAGAGACCCAGTACTTC.

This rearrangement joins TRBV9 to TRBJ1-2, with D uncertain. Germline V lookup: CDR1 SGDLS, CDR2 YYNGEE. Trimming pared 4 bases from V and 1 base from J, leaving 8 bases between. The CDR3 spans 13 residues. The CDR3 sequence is CASSTGINYGYTF. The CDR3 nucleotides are TGTGCCAGCAGCACCGGGATTAACTATGGCTACACCTTC.

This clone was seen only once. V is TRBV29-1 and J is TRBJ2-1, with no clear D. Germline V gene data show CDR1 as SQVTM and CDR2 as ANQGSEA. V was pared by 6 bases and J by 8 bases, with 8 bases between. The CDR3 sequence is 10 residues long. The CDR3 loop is CSVTDYEQFF. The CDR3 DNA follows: TGCAGCGTGACCGACTATGAGCAGTTCTTC.

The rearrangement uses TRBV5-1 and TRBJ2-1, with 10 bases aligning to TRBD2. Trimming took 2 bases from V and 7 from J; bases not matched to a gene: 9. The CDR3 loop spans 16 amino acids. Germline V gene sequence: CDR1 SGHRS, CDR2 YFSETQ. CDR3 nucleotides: TGCGCCAGCAGCTTAGAAAGCGGGAGGGCCGTAAATGAGCAGTTCTTC. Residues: CASSLESGRAVNEQFF. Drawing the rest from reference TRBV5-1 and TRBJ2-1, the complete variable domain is KAGVTQTPRYLIKTRGQQVTLSCSPISGHRSVSWYQQTPGQGLQFLFEYFSETQRNKGNFPGRFSGRQFSNSRSEMNVSTLELGDSALYLCASSLESGRAVNEQFFGPGTRLTVL.

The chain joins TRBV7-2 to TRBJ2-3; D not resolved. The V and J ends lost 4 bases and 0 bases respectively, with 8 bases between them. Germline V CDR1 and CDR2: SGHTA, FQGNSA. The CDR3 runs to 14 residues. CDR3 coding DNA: TGTGCCAGCAGCTCGAGCGTTAGCACAGATACGCAGTATTTT. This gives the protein CASSSSVSTDTQYF.

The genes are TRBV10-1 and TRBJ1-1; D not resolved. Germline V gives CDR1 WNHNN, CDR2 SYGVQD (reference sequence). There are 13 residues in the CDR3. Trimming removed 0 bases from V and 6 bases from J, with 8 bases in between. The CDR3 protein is CASSESSIPEAFF. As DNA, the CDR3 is TGCGCCAGCAGTGAGTCCAGTATCCCTGAAGCTTTCTTT.

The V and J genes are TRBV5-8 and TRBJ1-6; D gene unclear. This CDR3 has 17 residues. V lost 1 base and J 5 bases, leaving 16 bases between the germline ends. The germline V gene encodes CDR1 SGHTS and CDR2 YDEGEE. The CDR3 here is CASSLRPGSRDNSPLHF. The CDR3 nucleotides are TGTGCCAGCAGCTTGAGACCGGGGAGTCGAGATAATTCACCCCTCCACTTT.

The CDR3 here is CASSSPRDRGLGFPEAFF. The DNA of the CDR3 is TGCGCCAGCAGTTCCCCCCGGGACAGGGGCCTCGGTTTCCCTGAAGCTTTCTTT. This sequence joins TRBV5-1 and TRBJ1-1, with TRBD1 matching over 10 bases. CDR1 is SGHRS, CDR2 YFSETQ, per germline. This CDR3 is built from 18 residues. V dropped 5 bases and J dropped 6; count of bases not matched to a gene: 19.

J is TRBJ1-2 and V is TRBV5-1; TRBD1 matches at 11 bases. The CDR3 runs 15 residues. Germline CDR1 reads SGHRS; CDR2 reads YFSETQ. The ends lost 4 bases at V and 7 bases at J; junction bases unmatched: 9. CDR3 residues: CASSLRTGGTGGYTF. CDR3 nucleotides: TGCGCCAGCAGCCTTCGGACAGGGGGCACGGGTGGCTACACCTTC.